The following is a TCR beta chain sequence with its context. The entry originates in a study of early stage breast cancer tumors. V gave up 2 bases and J gave up 6 bases, with 7 bases separating them. This CDR3 spans 12 amino acids. Germline V gives CDR1 SGHTA, CDR2 FQGTGA. Generated by immunoSEQ multiplex PCR, the TCRdb table keeps only in-frame clones and is missing some. The data contain 25,000 to 30,000 clones, around 50% of them singletons. This receptor was obtained from a person aged 45 to 59 with breast cancer. Specimen: breast tumor tissue. V and J are TRBV7-3 and TRBJ1-1; D is ambiguous. The CDR3 bases are TGTGCCAGCAGCTTAGCCGGTCCTGAAGCTTTCTTT. It codes for CASSLAGPEAFF.